A single sample gave rise to the 7 T cell receptor beta chains below, sequenced in a study of T cells in Graves' hyperthyroidism and ophthalmopathy. What was amplified from RNA transcripts were TCR beta CDR3 regions. HTBI primers were employed in a first-round RT-PCR of the TCR CDR3. One entry per CDR3 protein, called by TCRdb with MiXCR from the multiplex PCR reads. The sample shows about 300,000 distinct CDR3 sequences, roughly 19% of them seen only once. Source material: blood. Source of these receptors: a man aged 50 or older with Graves' ophthalmopathy.

This clonotype was picked up many times. The chain uses TRBV18 and TRBJ2-3, with D hard to call. This CDR3 has 12 amino acids. V lost 3 bases and J lost 6, with 7 bases in between. Germline values: CDR1 KGHSH, CDR2 LQKENI. The CDR3 bases are TGTGCCAGCTCACCTTCGGAGGATACGCAGTATTTT. Its translation: CASSPSEDTQYF. Drawing the rest from reference TRBV18 and TRBJ2-3, the complete variable domain is NAGVMQNPRHLVRRRGQEARLRCSPMKGHSHVYWYRQLPEEGLKFMVYLQKENIIDESGMPKERFSAEFPKEGPSILRIQQVVRGDSAAYFCASSPSEDTQYFGPGTRLTVL.

This clonotype has just a few counts. This rearrangement joins TRBV5-1 to TRBJ2-5; 14 bases are shared with TRBD2. Germline trimming cut 4 bases from V and 4 bases from J; bases unmatched to any gene: 3. Germline loops: CDR1 SGHRS, CDR2 YFSETQ. The CDR3 sequence is 15 residues long. The DNA for the CDR3 is TGCGCCAGCAGCCAGACTAGCGGGAGGGGAGAGACCCAGTACTTC. Translation: CASSQTSGRGETQYF.

This clonotype was detected many times. The chain uses TRBV3-1 and TRBJ1-1, with a tentative D call TRBD1 (5 bases). The germline CDR1 and CDR2 sequences are LGHDT and YNNKEL (reference sequence). This CDR3 has 15 residues. V lost 0 bases and J lost 1, with 9 bases in between. CDR3 sequence reads: CASSQDGAQNTEAFF. Here the CDR3 DNA reads TGTGCCAGCAGCCAAGATGGGGCACAGAACACTGAAGCTTTCTTT.

Concerning this clonotype: A read error is possible here, since a much larger clone lies one base away. The rearrangement links TRBV7-9 to TRBJ2-7; D gene unclear. The CDR3 runs 14 residues. V lost 10 bases and J 5 bases, leaving 21 bases between the germline ends. Per germline, CDR1 SEHNR and CDR2 FQNEAQ (reference sequence). CDR3 nucleotide sequence: TGTGCCACCACCCCAGGCGAGAGTACCGACGAGCAGTACTTC. It is translated as CATTPGESTDEQYF.

This clonotype occurred many times. This chain links TRBV12-3 or TRBV12-4 with TRBJ1-2; D is unresolved. The ends were cut back, 7 bases at V and 5 bases at J, with 11 bases in the middle. The CDR3 spans 12 residues. CDR3 in amino acids: CASNLGEYGYTF. DNA for the CDR3: TGTGCCAGCAACCTCGGAGAATATGGCTACACCTTC.

The chain recombines TRBV5-1 with TRBJ2-5; D may be TRBD2 (6 bases). CDR1 and CDR2 from the germline V gene are SGHRS and YFSETQ. This CDR3 region has 15 residues. The V end lost 4 bases, the J end lost 5 bases, and 18 bases lay between the germline ends. The CDR3 region is CASSPLLATDETQYF. CDR3 DNA sequence: TGCGCCAGCAGCCCGCTGCTAGCGACGGATGAGACCCAGTACTTC.

The chain joins TRBV6-1 to TRBJ2-7; D perhaps matches TRBD1 (5 bases). V lost 2 bases, J lost 6 bases, and 17 bases lay in between. This CDR3 has 15 residues. The germline V gene has CDR1 MNHNS and CDR2 SASEGT. CDR3 residues: CASSERGREDSEQYF. Written as DNA, the CDR3 is TGTGCCAGCAGTGAAAGGGGCCGAGAGGATTCCGAGCAGTACTTC.